This T cell receptor (beta chain) was identified during a study of cytomegalovirus exposure and HLA in healthy donors. The study ran its PCR with 60 Vbeta and 13 Jbeta primers. Profiled with immunoSEQ multiplex PCR; TCRdb holds only in-frame clones, not every one. The repertoire has more than 100,000 clones, about 70% of them found once; the top ten carry 2.4%. The CDR3 is 16 amino acids. V was clipped by 10 bases and J by 8 bases; unmatched bases: 16. Germline values: CDR1 MDHEN, CDR2 SYDVKM. Notes on this clone: Its antigen remains unidentified.

Broader study findings: An assumption of roughly uniform sequencing depth across donors underlay the presence/absence analyses.

The TCR comes from a woman between 40 and 50 years old in good health and CMV-seronegative. Sequencing was carried out using PBMCs. The genes are TRBV28 and TRBJ1-4; 10 bases align to TRBD1. CDR3 region: CAIERGSGTGEEKLFF. The DNA for the CDR3 is TGTGCCATCGAGAGGGGGTCCGGGACAGGGGAGGAAAAACTGTTTTTT.